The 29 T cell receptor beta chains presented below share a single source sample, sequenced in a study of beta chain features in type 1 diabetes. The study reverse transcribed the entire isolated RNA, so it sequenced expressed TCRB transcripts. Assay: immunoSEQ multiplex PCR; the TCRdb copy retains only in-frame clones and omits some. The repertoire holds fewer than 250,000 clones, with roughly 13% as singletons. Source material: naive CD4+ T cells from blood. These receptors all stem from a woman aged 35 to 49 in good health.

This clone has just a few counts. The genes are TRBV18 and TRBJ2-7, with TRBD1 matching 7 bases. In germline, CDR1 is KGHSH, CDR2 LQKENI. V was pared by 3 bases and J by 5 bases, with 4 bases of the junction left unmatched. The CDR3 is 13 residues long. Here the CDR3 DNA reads TGTGCCAGCTCACCCGACAGGGTCCACGAGCAGTACTTC. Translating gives CASSPDRVHEQYF.

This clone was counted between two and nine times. The chain's CDR3 is CASSLALRQVQETQYF. CDR3 coding DNA: TGTGCCAGCAGCTTAGCCCTTAGGCAGGTTCAAGAGACCCAGTACTTC. The chain links TRBV11-2 to TRBJ2-5; no firm D call. The CDR3 covers 16 residues. Germline CDR1 SGHAT, CDR2 FQNNGV. Trimming took 1 base from V and 2 from J, leaving 14 bases between them.

The CDR3, as DNA: TGCAGCGTTGGCGGGACAGGGGACCTTAACACTGAAGCTTTCTTT. It codes for CSVGGTGDLNTEAFF. The genes are TRBV29-1 and TRBJ1-1; 10 bases align to TRBD1. The germline V gene encodes CDR1 SQVTM and CDR2 ANQGSEA. V was pared by 4 bases and J by 2 bases, with 7 bases of the junction left unmatched. This CDR3 is 15 amino acids long.

CDR3 residues: CASSSGGQAGVTQYF. The CDR3 nucleotides read TGTGCCAGCAGCTCTGGGGGACAGGCGGGCGTGACGCAGTATTTT. This chain joins TRBV11-3 and TRBJ2-3; 8 positions match TRBD1. The CDR3 is 15 residues long. The J segment lost 9 bases and the V segment lost 4 bases, leaving 12 bases of the junction unmatched. CDR1 is SGHNT, CDR2 YENEEA, per germline.

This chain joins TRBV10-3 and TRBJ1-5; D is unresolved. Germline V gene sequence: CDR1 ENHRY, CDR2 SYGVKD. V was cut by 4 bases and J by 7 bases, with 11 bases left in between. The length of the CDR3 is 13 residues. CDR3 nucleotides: TGTGCCATCAGTGGGGGAGGTCCGCAGCCCCAGCATTTT. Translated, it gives CAISGGGPQPQHF.

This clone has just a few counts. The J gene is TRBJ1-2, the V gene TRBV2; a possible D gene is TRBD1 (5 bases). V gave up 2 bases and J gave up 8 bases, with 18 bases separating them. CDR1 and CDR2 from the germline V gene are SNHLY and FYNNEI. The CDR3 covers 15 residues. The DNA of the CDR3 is TGTGCCAGCAGTGAACTACGGGACTTTTTATTGGGCTACACCTTC. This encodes CASSELRDFLLGYTF.

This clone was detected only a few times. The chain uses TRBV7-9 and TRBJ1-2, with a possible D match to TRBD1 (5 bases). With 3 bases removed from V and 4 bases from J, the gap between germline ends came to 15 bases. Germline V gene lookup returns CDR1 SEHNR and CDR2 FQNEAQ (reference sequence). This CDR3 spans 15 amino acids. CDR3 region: CASSFDSPNSYGYTF. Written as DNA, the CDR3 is TGTGCCAGCAGCTTCGACAGTCCAAATAGCTATGGCTACACCTTC.

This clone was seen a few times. The CDR3: CASSLATGRTDTQYF. CDR3 sequence (DNA): TGTGCCAGCAGCTTAGCGACAGGTCGCACAGATACGCAGTATTTT. The rearrangement links TRBV11-3 to TRBJ2-3; D may be TRBD1 (6 bases). The CDR3 is 15 amino acids. Germline CDR1 reads SGHNT; CDR2 reads YENEEA. Trimming cost V 1 base and J 1 base, with 9 bases left between them.

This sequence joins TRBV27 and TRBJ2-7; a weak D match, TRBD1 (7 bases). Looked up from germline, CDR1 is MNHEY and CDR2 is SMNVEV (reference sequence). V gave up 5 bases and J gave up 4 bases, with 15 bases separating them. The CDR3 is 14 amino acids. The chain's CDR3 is CASSLRGEGYEQYF. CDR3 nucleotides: TGTGCCAGCAGTCTCAGGGGGGAAGGATACGAGCAGTACTTC.

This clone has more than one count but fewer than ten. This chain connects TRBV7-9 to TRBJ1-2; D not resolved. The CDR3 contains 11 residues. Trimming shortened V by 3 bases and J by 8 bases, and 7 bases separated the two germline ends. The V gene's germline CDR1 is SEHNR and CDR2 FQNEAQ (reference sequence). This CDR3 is CASSLSRGYTF. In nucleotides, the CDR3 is TGTGCCAGCAGCTTGTCCCGGGGCTACACCTTC.

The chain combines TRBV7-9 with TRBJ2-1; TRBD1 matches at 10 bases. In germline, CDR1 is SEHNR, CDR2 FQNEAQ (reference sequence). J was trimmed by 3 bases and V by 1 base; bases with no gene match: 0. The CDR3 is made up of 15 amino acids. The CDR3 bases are TGTGCCAGCAGCTTAGGGGACAGGGGCTACAATGAGCAGTTCTTC. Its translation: CASSLGDRGYNEQFF.

The CDR3 is CACTSGTRTDTQYF. The CDR3 nucleotides read TGTGCCTGTACCTCCGGGACTAGAACAGATACGCAGTATTTT. The V and J genes are TRBV2 and TRBJ2-3; TRBD2 matches at 8 bases. The CDR3 spans 14 residues. The V gene end was trimmed by 11 bases and the J gene end by 3 bases; junction bases not matched to a gene: 10. From germline, CDR1 is SNHLY and CDR2 FYNNEI.

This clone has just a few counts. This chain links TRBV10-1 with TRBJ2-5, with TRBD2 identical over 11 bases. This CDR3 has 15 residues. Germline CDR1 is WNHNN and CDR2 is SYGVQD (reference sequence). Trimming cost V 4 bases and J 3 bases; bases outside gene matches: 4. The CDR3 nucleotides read TGCGCCAGCAGTGCGGCGACTAGCGGGGAAGAGACCCAGTACTTC. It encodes CASSAATSGEETQYF.

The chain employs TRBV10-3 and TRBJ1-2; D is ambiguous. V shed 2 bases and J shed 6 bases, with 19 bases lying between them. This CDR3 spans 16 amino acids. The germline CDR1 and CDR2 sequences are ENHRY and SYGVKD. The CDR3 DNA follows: TGTGCCATCAGTGAGAAGGTAGGCAGCGCTATGGATGGCTACACCTTC. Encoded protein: CAISEKVGSAMDGYTF.

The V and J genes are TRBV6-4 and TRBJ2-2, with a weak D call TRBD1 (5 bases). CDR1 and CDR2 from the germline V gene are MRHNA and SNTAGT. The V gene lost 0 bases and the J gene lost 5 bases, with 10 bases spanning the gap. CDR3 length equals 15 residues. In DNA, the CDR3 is TGTGCCAGCAGTGACTCAGGGGTATTGACCGGGGAGCTGTTTTTT. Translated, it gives CASSDSGVLTGELFF.

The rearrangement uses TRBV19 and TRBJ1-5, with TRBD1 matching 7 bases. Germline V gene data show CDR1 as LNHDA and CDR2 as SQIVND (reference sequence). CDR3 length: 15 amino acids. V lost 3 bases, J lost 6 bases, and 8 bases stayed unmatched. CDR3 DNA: TGTGCCAGTAGTATTCGACAGGGCGTTGGTCAGCCCCAGCATTTT. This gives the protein CASSIRQGVGQPQHF.

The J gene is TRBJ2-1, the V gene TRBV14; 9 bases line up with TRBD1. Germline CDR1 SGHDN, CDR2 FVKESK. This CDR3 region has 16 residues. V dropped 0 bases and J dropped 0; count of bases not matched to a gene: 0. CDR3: CASSQEQGASYNEQFF. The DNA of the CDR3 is TGTGCCAGCAGCCAAGAACAGGGGGCCTCCTACAATGAGCAGTTCTTC.

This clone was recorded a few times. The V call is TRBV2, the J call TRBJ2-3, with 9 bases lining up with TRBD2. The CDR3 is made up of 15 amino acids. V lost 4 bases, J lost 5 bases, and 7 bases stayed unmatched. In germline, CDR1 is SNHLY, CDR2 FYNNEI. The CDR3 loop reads CASSVFSGGKDTQYF. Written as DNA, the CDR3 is TGTGCCAGCAGTGTATTTAGCGGGGGAAAAGATACGCAGTATTTT.

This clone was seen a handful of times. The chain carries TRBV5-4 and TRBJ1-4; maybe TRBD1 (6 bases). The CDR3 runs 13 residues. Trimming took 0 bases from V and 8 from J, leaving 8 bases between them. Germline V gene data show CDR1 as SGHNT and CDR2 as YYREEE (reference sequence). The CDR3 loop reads CASSLARGEKLFF. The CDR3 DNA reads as TGTGCCAGCAGCTTGGCGAGGGGGGAAAAACTGTTTTTT.

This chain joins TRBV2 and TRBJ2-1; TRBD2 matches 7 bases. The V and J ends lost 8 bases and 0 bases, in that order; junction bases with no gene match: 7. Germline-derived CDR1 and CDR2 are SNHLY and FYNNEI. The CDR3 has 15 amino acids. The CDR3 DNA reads TGTGCCAGCCTGGGGGGGGGTCGCTCCTACAATGAGCAGTTCTTC. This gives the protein CASLGGGRSYNEQFF.

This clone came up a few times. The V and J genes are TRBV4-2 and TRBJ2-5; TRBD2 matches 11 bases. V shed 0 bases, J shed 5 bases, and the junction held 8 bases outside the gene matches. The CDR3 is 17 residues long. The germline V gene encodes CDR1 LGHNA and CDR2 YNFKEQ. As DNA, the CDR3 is TGTGCCAGCAGCCAAGATGGTAGCGGGGGGGCCTGGGAGACCCAGTACTTC. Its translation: CASSQDGSGGAWETQYF.

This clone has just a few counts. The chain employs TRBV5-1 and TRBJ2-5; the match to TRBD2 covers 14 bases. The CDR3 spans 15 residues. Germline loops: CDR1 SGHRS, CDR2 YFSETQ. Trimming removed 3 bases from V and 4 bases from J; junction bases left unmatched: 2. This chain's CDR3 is CASSSGLAGVETQYF. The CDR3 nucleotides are TGCGCCAGCAGCTCGGGACTAGCGGGGGTAGAGACCCAGTACTTC.

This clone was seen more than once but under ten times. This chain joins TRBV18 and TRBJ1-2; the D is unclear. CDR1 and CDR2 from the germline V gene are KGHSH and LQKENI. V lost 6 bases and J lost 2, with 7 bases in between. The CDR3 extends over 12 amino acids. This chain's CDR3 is CASSTMNYGYTF. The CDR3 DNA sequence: TGTGCCAGCTCGACAATGAACTATGGCTACACCTTC. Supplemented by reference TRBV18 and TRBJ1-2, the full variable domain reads NAGVMQNPRHLVRRRGQEARLRCSPMKGHSHVYWYRQLPEEGLKFMVYLQKENIIDESGMPKERFSAEFPKEGPSILRIQQVVRGDSAAYFCASSTMNYGYTFGSGTRLTVV.

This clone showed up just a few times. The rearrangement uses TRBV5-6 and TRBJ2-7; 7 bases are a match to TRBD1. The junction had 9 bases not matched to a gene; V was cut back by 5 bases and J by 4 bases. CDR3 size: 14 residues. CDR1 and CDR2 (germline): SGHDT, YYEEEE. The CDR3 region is CASSYRQGVYEQYF. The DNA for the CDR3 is TGTGCCAGCAGTTACCGACAGGGAGTATACGAGCAGTACTTC.

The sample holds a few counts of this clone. The CDR3 DNA sequence: TGTGCCAGCAGCTTGGAACTTCGCACAGATACGCAGTATTTT. Its protein product is CASSLELRTDTQYF. The rearrangement joins TRBV5-4 to TRBJ2-3; D gene ambiguous. With 0 bases removed from V and 1 base from J, the gap between germline ends came to 6 bases. Germline V gene sequence: CDR1 SGHNT, CDR2 YYREEE (reference sequence). The CDR3 has 14 amino acids.

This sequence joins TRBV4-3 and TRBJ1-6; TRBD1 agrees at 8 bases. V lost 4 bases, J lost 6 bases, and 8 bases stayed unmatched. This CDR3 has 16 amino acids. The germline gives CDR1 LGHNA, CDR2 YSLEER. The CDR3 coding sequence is TGCGCCAGCAGCCCAGCGGACAGGGCTGGTAATTCACCCCTCCACTTT. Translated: CASSPADRAGNSPLHF.

Here the CDR3 reads CASSPLAGLETQYF. The CDR3, as DNA: TGTGCCAGCTCACCGTTAGCGGGGTTAGAGACCCAGTACTTC. J is TRBJ2-5 and V is TRBV18, with 8 bases lining up with TRBD2. The CDR3 spans 14 residues. Germline loops: CDR1 KGHSH, CDR2 LQKENI. J lost 4 bases, V lost 3 bases, and 4 bases had no gene match.

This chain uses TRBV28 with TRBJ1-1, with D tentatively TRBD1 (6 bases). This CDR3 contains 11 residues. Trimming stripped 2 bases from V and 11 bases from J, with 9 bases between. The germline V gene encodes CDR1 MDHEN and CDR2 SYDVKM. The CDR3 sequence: CASSLDRLAFF. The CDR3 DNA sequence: TGTGCCAGCAGTTTAGACAGGCTCGCTTTCTTT.

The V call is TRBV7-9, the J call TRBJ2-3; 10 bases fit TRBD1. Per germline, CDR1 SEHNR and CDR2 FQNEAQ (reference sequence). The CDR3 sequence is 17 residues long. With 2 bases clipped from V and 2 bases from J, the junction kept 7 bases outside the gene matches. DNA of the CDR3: TGTGCCAGCAGCTTAATTTGGGACAGGGGATCCACAGATACGCAGTATTTT. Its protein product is CASSLIWDRGSTDTQYF. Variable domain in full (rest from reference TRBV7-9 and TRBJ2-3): DTGVSQNPRHKITKRGQNVTFRCDPISEHNRLYWYRQTLGQGPEFLTYFQNEAQLEKSRLLSDRFSAERPKGSFSTLEIQRTEQGDSAMYLCASSLIWDRGSTDTQYFGPGTRLTVL.